The 24 T cell receptor beta chains below all came from one sample that was sequenced in a study of blood T cells in healthy people across ages. Combining a sample-barcoded 5' primer with a J-beta primer mix, a second PCR ran for 7 to 11 cycles. TCRdb re-called the 5' RACE reads through MiXCR, storing one row per CDR3 protein. The sample carries 1.5 million to 2 million distinct CDR3 sequences, approximately 50% recorded once. The sample comprised blood. The receptors here all came from a woman between 35 and 50 years old in good health.

This sequence joins TRBV9 and TRBJ2-1; 8 nucleotides match TRBD2. The CDR3 consists of 15 residues. The germline V gene has CDR1 SGDLS and CDR2 YYNGEE. The J segment lost 4 bases and the V segment lost 0 bases, leaving 3 bases of the junction unmatched. The CDR3 DNA sequence: TGTGCCAGCAGCGTAGAGGGCGGGGGGTACAATGAGCAGTTCTTC. Translated: CASSVEGGGYNEQFF. Full variable domain (outside the CDR3, taken from reference TRBV9 and TRBJ2-1): DSGVTQTPKHLITATGQRVTLRCSPRSGDLSVYWYQQSLDQGLQFLIQYYNGEERAKGNILERFSAQQFPDLHSELNLSSLELGDSALYFCASSVEGGGYNEQFFGPGTRLTVL.

The V call is TRBV13, the J call TRBJ2-1, with 8 bases that match TRBD1. Germline CDR1 PRHDT, CDR2 FYEKMQ (reference sequence). Trimming removed 4 bases from V and 6 bases from J; junction bases left unmatched: 8. The CDR3 length is 15 residues. The CDR3 coding sequence is TGTGCCAGCAGCTCCCAGGACAGGGCCGGCAATGAGCAGTTCTTC. Its translation is CASSSQDRAGNEQFF. Using reference TRBV13 and TRBJ2-1 for the parts outside the CDR3, the full variable domain is AAGVIQSPRHLIKEKRETATLKCYPIPRHDTVYWYQQGPGQDPQFLISFYEKMQSDKGSIPDRFSAQQFSDYHSELNMSSLELGDSALYFCASSSQDRAGNEQFFGPGTRLTVL.

The V gene is TRBV20-1, the J gene TRBJ1-2; 8 bases are a match to TRBD1. V dropped 0 bases and J dropped 8; count of bases not matched to a gene: 8. The germline V gene encodes CDR1 DFQATT and CDR2 SNEGSKA (reference sequence). The CDR3 extends over 14 amino acids. CDR3 DNA sequence: TGCAGTGCTAGAGACGCCGGGACAGGAGGCGGCTACACCTTC. Translated, it gives CSARDAGTGGGYTF.

This chain uses TRBV15 with TRBJ2-1, with a tentative D call TRBD2 (5 bases). This CDR3 is built from 12 residues. Germline V gene sequence: CDR1 LNHNV, CDR2 YYDKDF (reference sequence). V lost 8 bases to trimming and J lost 8 bases, with 13 bases between them. The CDR3 DNA sequence: TGTGCCACCGAGGAGAGGGCGGATGAGCAGTTCTTC. Translated, it gives CATEERADEQFF.

The V and J genes are TRBV4-1 and TRBJ2-7; D may be TRBD1 (5 bases). The CDR3 totals 14 residues. Germline V lookup: CDR1 MGHRA, CDR2 YSYEKL. V was trimmed by 4 bases and J by 3 bases, leaving 13 bases between them. CDR3 sequence: CASSPTPGNYEQYF. CDR3 DNA sequence: TGCGCCAGCAGCCCTACGCCAGGGAACTACGAGCAGTACTTC.

The V and J genes are TRBV27 and TRBJ2-7; D possibly corresponds to TRBD2 (7 bases). The CDR3 is made up of 14 amino acids. Germline values: CDR1 MNHEY, CDR2 SMNVEV (reference sequence). V was trimmed by 8 bases and J by 3 bases, leaving 17 bases between them. The CDR3 loop reads CASGKGGGGYEQYF. CDR3 coding DNA: TGTGCCAGCGGCAAGGGGGGCGGGGGCTACGAGCAGTACTTC.

The J gene is TRBJ2-5, the V gene TRBV4-3, with a possible D match to TRBD2 (7 bases). Trimming stripped 0 bases from V and 2 bases from J, with 13 bases between. CDR3 length: 16 amino acids. Per the germline V gene, CDR1 is LGHNA and CDR2 is YSLEER. CDR3 bases: TGCGCCAGCAGCCAAGATGCGGCGGGGGCACAAGAGACCCAGTACTTC. The encoded protein is CASSQDAAGAQETQYF.

In its sample, this clonotype was seen many times. The gene calls are TRBV5-6 and TRBJ2-7; 11 bases agree with TRBD1. Germline trimming cut 2 bases from V and 5 bases from J; bases unmatched to any gene: 3. The germline V gene encodes CDR1 SGHDT and CDR2 YYEEEE. This CDR3 has 14 residues. CDR3 residues: CASSFPGQGDEQYF. For the CDR3, the DNA is TGTGCCAGCAGCTTCCCGGGACAGGGGGACGAGCAGTACTTC.

This chain links TRBV4-3 with TRBJ2-1, with 9 bases fitting TRBD1. Per the germline V gene, CDR1 is LGHNA and CDR2 is YSLEER. Losses at the gene ends were 4 bases for V and 7 bases for J; bases not matched to a gene: 8. The CDR3 consists of 15 residues. The CDR3 protein is CASSLNEGQGNEQFF. In DNA, the CDR3 is TGCGCCAGCAGCCTAAATGAGGGACAGGGAAATGAGCAGTTCTTC.

The rearrangement links TRBV6-2 or TRBV6-3 to TRBJ2-6; perhaps TRBD1 as D (6 bases). The germline V and J ends were trimmed by 9 bases and 0 bases, with 15 bases remaining between them. Germline V gene data show CDR1 as MNHEY and CDR2 as SVGEGT. This CDR3 spans 16 amino acids. The CDR3 loop reads CASSRAGVSGANVLTF. In DNA form, the CDR3 reads TGTGCCAGTTCGAGGGCAGGGGTCTCTGGGGCCAACGTCCTGACTTTC.

V and J are TRBV7-2 and TRBJ2-3, with 12 bases that match TRBD2. The J segment lost 4 bases and the V segment lost 11 bases, leaving 10 bases of the junction unmatched. Germline values: CDR1 SGHTA, CDR2 FQGNSA. The CDR3 covers 15 residues. DNA for the CDR3: TGTGCCGGCTCCGCTAGCGGGGGGGCTGCAGATACGCAGTATTTT. This encodes CAGSASGGAADTQYF.

The chain employs TRBV20-1 and TRBJ1-5; 8 bases are shared with TRBD1. The CDR3 totals 16 residues. V lost 0 bases, J lost 4 bases, and 8 bases stayed unmatched. Germline V gene sequence: CDR1 DFQATT, CDR2 SNEGSKA (reference sequence). The CDR3: CSAREPRDRSNQPQHF. In nucleotides, the CDR3 is TGCAGTGCTAGAGAACCCCGGGACAGGTCTAATCAGCCCCAGCATTTT.

The chain carries TRBV7-2 and TRBJ2-7; D unclear. CDR3 length equals 13 residues. From germline, CDR1 is SGHTA and CDR2 FQGNSA. V lost 6 bases and J lost 3, with 12 bases in between. The CDR3 DNA reads TGTGCCAGCAGTAATAGCCAGCTCTACGAGCAGTACTTC. Protein: CASSNSQLYEQYF.

V is TRBV5-1 and J is TRBJ2-5; 10 positions agree with TRBD2. The CDR3 contains 16 residues. Losses at the gene ends were 0 bases for V and 11 bases for J; bases not matched to a gene: 13. Per germline, CDR1 SGHRS and CDR2 YFSETQ. Written as DNA, the CDR3 is TGCGCCAGCAGCTTGGCCGTAGCGGGGGGTTACAATGAGCAGTACTTC. The encoded protein is CASSLAVAGGYNEQYF.

This clonotype was seen more than once but under ten times. This chain joins TRBV20-1 and TRBJ2-5, with 8 bases identical to TRBD1. CDR1 and CDR2 from the germline V gene are DFQATT and SNEGSKA (reference sequence). The CDR3 has 14 residues. V lost 6 bases, J lost 1 base, and 7 bases stayed unmatched. This CDR3 reads CSAQDRGLQETQYF. Here the CDR3 DNA reads TGCAGTGCCCAAGACAGGGGACTCCAAGAGACCCAGTACTTC.

This chain connects TRBV7-3 to TRBJ2-1; maybe TRBD2 (6 bases). Germline CDR1 reads SGHTA; CDR2 reads FQGTGA. Deletions cut 5 bases from V and 8 bases from J, with 19 bases between. The CDR3 runs to 15 residues. CDR3: CASSPRLVFSDEQFF. In DNA form, the CDR3 reads TGTGCCAGCAGCCCAAGACTAGTATTCTCAGATGAGCAGTTCTTC.

A few counts support this clonotype. The rearrangement uses TRBV12-3 or TRBV12-4 and TRBJ2-5, with D unresolved. V was clipped by 7 bases and J by 7 bases, with 19 bases between them. The CDR3 runs 14 residues. The CDR3: CASTGSDLGRTQYF. For the CDR3, the DNA is TGTGCCAGCACCGGATCCGACCTGGGTAGGACCCAGTACTTC.

This sequence joins TRBV7-9 and TRBJ2-7, with D tentatively TRBD2 (5 bases). Between the trimmed V and J ends, which lost 5 bases and 6 bases, there was a span of 14 bases. Germline V gives CDR1 SEHNR, CDR2 FQNEAQ (reference sequence). The CDR3 is 13 residues long. This chain's CDR3 is CASSPGLVIEQYF. In nucleotides, the CDR3 is TGTGCCAGCAGCCCCGGACTGGTAATCGAGCAGTACTTC.

CDR3 residues: CAISAGTDLTDTQYF. The DNA for the CDR3 is TGTGCCATCAGCGCCGGGACAGATCTGACAGATACGCAGTATTTT. The V gene is TRBV10-3, the J gene TRBJ2-3, with 7 bases lining up with TRBD1. The CDR3 runs to 15 residues. CDR1 is ENHRY, CDR2 SYGVKD, per germline. J was trimmed by 3 bases and V by 6 bases; bases with no gene match: 9.

This clonotype came up a few times. The chain has TRBV12-3 or TRBV12-4 and TRBJ2-3; D is uncertain. The CDR3 covers 14 residues. The V end was cut by 3 bases, the J end by 3 bases, with 10 bases between. Here the CDR3 reads CASSFGSRTDTQYF. The CDR3 bases are TGTGCCAGCAGTTTTGGTAGCAGGACAGATACGCAGTATTTT.

This clonotype was recorded many times. The chain combines TRBV29-1 with TRBJ2-7; possible D gene TRBD2, 5 bases. The CDR3 has 14 residues. Germline assignment: CDR1 SQVTM and CDR2 ANQGSEA. Trimming removed 7 bases from V and 3 bases from J, with 19 bases in between. CDR3 sequence: CSAGSGPLHYEQYF. Written as DNA, the CDR3 is TGCAGCGCTGGGAGCGGCCCTCTTCACTACGAGCAGTACTTC.

This chain links TRBV6-5 with TRBJ2-7, with D possibly TRBD2 on 5 matching bases. V shed 8 bases and J shed 4 bases, with 18 bases lying between them. The CDR3 totals 14 residues. CDR1 is MNHEY, CDR2 SVGAGI, per germline. The CDR3 sequence is CASRAKADGYEQYF. The CDR3 DNA follows: TGTGCCAGCCGGGCCAAAGCGGACGGTTACGAGCAGTACTTC.

The V and J genes are TRBV20-1 and TRBJ2-3, with D possibly TRBD2 on 7 matching bases. Deletions cut 1 base from V and 1 base from J, with 12 bases between. Per germline, CDR1 DFQATT and CDR2 SNEGSKA (reference sequence). CDR3 length equals 15 residues. CDR3 sequence (DNA): TGCAGTGCTAGAGTGGCGGGGGCTGGCACAGATACGCAGTATTTT. Its protein is CSARVAGAGTDTQYF.

The chain links TRBV3-1 to TRBJ1-2; D is unresolved. Trimming took 1 base from V and 4 from J, leaving 13 bases between them. CDR1 and CDR2 (germline): LGHDT, YNNKEL (reference sequence). This CDR3 spans 15 amino acids. CDR3 amino acids: CASSQVGSNRYGYTF. The CDR3 nucleotides read TGTGCCAGCAGCCAAGTAGGGTCAAATCGCTATGGCTACACCTTC.